The sequence of this T cell receptor (beta chain) was determined in a study of T-cell memory formation after mild COVID-19. Turning to the study itself: TCR clustering was largely donor specific.

From germline, CDR1 is SGDLS and CDR2 YYNGEE. The CDR3 totals 15 residues. Unmatched junction bases numbered 10, after V lost 4 bases and J lost 4 bases. This clonotype was picked up a small number of times. TCRdb re-analysed the 5' RACE reads in MiXCR, keeping a single row per CDR3 protein. The sample shows roughly 310,000 distinct CDR3 sequences, 15% of them seen only once. Material for sequencing was PBMCs or a T cell subset sorted from them (not recorded which). The receptor was isolated from a man aged 18 to 35 who had mild COVID-19 (a few samples of this study predate the infection). Cell type and time point are not known. V and J are TRBV9 and TRBJ1-2; 7 bases align to TRBD1. CDR3 nucleotide sequence: TGTGCCAGCAGCCCCCGGACAGGCGTAACCTATGGCTACACCTTC. Protein: CASSPRTGVTYGYTF.